These T cell receptor beta chains were read from a single sample in a study of cytomegalovirus exposure and HLA in healthy donors. The assay was immunoSEQ multiplex PCR, and TCRdb's table has in-frame clones only and misses some. This table holds around 130,000 clones, 81% found once. The sequenced sample consisted of PBMCs. The receptors were gathered from a man aged 40-49 years in good health and CMV-seronegative. CDR3s include the opening cysteine and the closing phenylalanine or tryptophan. Each record gives: clone size, J gene, V gene, D gene, CDR3 DNA, CDR3 protein. The D gene is left open where the match is weak. Part of the rows lack a size; the others show once, few, many or a class for expanded clones.

- TRBJ2-2 TRBV30 - TGTGCCTGGCATCCTTCCCTGGGCGAGATCACCGGGGAGCTGTTTTTT CAWHPSLGEITGELFF
once TRBJ2-2 TRBV5-1 TRBD2 TGCGCCAGCCGGATGGGAGGGATAAACACCGGGGAGCTGTTTTTT CASRMGGINTGELFF
few TRBJ2-3 TRBV19 TRBD2 TGTGCCAGTAGTCCCCGACTAGCGGGTGAAGATACGCAGTATTTT CASSPRLAGEDTQYF
few TRBJ1-3 TRBV6-6 TRBD1 TGTGCCAGCAGTTACCCCGGACAGGGGACTGGAAACACCATATATTTT CASSYPGQGTGNTIYF
- TRBJ1-5 TRBV7-2 TRBD1 TGTGCCAGCAGCTTAGTCACAGGTACAGGGGGCCGATCTTTTCAGCCCCAGCATTTT CASSLVTGTGGRSFQPQHF
- TRBJ1-2 TRBV18 - TGTGCCAGCTCAGGGGACACATACCTTGACTATGGCTACACCTTC CASSGDTYLDYGYTF
- TRBJ2-7 TRBV10-1 - TGCGCCAGCAGTGAATGGCGGGTCTCCTACGAGCAGTACTTC CASSEWRVSYEQYF
- TRBJ1-1 TRBV9 - TGTGCCAGCGGTCAGGGGTTGAGGAACACTGAAGCTTTCTTT CASGQGLRNTEAFF
once TRBJ1-2 TRBV25-1 - TGTGCCAGCAGTGAATATAGGGGCCGCGGCGATGGCTACACCTTC CASSEYRGRGDGYTF
- TRBJ2-7 TRBV6-5 TRBD1 TGTGCCAGCAGTTTGAGAGGGGGCAGCTACGAGCAGTACTTC CASSLRGGSYEQYF
- TRBJ2-4 TRBV28 - TGTGCCAGTACCGCCGGTTTAAACATTCAGTACTTC CASTAGLNIQYF
- TRBJ1-1 TRBV11-2 TRBD1 TGTGCCAGCAGCTCCACCTTTGGATTACAGGGGTTTGAGACTGAAGCTTTCTTT CASSSTFGLQGFETEAFF
- TRBJ1-6 TRBV9 - TGTGCCAGCAGCGCCTTACCCCAGCTAGATTCACCCCTCCACTTT CASSALPQLDSPLHF
- TRBJ1-2 TRBV5-6 TRBD1 TGTGCCAGCAGCTTGGGGAACAGGGGATCTAACTATGGCTACACCTTC CASSLGNRGSNYGYTF
- TRBJ1-2 TRBV2 - TGTGCCAGCAGGCAACAGCCCTATGGCTACACCTTC CASRQQPYGYTF
- TRBJ2-2 TRBV19 TRBD1 TGTGCCAGTAGTATGTCCGGGACAGGGGTTAAAGGGGAGCTGTTTTTT CASSMSGTGVKGELFF
few TRBJ2-3 TRBV4-3 TRBD2 TGCGCCAGCAGCCAAGCTAGCGGGGGACTCACAGATACGCAGTATTTT CASSQASGGLTDTQYF
- TRBJ2-3 TRBV29-1 TRBD2 TGCAGCTGTCGAAACCCGAGCGGGAGTGACTTCACAGATACGCAGTATTTT CSCRNPSGSDFTDTQYF
- TRBJ2-3 TRBV5-1 TRBD1 TGCGCCAGCAGCTTGCATTTTCAGGGGGGCACAGATACGCAGTATTTT CASSLHFQGGTDTQYF
- TRBJ2-2 TRBV30 TRBD2 TGTGCCTGGAGTCCCCCGTTGGGGCTAGCGGGGAACACCGGGGAGCTGTTTTTT CAWSPPLGLAGNTGELFF
- TRBJ2-7 TRBV29-1 - TGCAGCGTTGATGAGGGCCCCGGCGAGCAGTACTTC CSVDEGPGEQYF
- TRBJ2-5 TRBV5-4 - TGTGCCAGCAGCTTGGAGTGGACAGAAGGGAAGACCCAGTACTTC CASSLEWTEGKTQYF
- TRBJ2-2 TRBV5-1 - TGCGCCAGCAGCCGCCTCGGACAGTTGAACACCGGGGAGCTGTTTTTT CASSRLGQLNTGELFF
- TRBJ1-1 TRBV7-2 - TGTGCCAGCAGCCTCAGACAGAGCCCTTTCTTT CASSLRQSPFF